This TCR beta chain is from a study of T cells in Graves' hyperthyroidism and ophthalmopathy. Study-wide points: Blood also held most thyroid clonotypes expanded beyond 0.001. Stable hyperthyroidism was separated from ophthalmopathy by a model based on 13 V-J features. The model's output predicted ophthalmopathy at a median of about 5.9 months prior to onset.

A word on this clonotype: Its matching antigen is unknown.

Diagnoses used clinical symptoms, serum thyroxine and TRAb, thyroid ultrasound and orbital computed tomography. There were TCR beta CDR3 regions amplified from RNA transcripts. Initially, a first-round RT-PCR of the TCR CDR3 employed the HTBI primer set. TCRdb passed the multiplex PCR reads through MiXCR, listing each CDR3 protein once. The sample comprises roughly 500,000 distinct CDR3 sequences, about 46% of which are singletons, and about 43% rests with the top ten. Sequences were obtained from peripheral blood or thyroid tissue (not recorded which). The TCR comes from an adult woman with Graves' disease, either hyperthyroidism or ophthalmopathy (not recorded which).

CDR3 nucleotide sequence: TGTGCCAGCAGCTCGGGACAGGGAATTGAAAAACTGTTTTTT. Translated, it gives CASSSGQGIEKLFF. The chain is built from TRBV7-9 and TRBJ1-4, with TRBD1 matching 9 bases. This CDR3 has 14 amino acids. Germline assignment: CDR1 SEHNR and CDR2 FQNEAQ (reference sequence). V was clipped by 4 bases and J by 7 bases; unmatched bases: 4.